This paragraph reports one TCR beta chain. Its specificity is unknown. This specimen comes from a study of shared clonotypes between healthy human individuals. Study details: Each donor had three CD4 naive, three CD4 memory, two CD8 naive and one CD8 memory plate.

This CDR3 comprises 16 residues. Trimming left V 2 bases short and J 5 bases short, with 17 bases between. Germline loops: CDR1 SGHTA, CDR2 FQGNSA. The protocol was immunoSEQ multiplex PCR, while the TCRdb copy is restricted to in-frame clones and leaves out a portion. The repertoire holds over 2 million clones, with around 92% as singletons. Findings and caveats of the study: It was the few donors that limited the genetic and exposure-history diversity represented. Non-shared clonotypes showed lower generation probabilities than clonotypes common to all four donors. Richness estimates generally favored naive over memory subsets.

The sample taken for sequencing was naive CD4+ T cells from PBMCs. Noted subset: CD45RA+ positively selected. This chain uses TRBV7-2 with TRBJ2-3, with TRBD2 as a possible D gene (7 bases). The sequence was collected from a man aged 18 to 35 in good health. Some clones in this sample may be carry-over from other donors' samples. The CDR3 bases are TGTGCCAGCAGCTTATGGGGGGGACAAATTGAAGATACGCAGTATTTT. Amino acid sequence: CASSLWGGQIEDTQYF.